Sequencing of this T cell receptor (beta chain) was carried out in a study of blood T cell repertoires in COVID-19. On the study more broadly: Sites in the United States, Italy and Spain provided acute and convalescent COVID-19 samples. From T cells, B-cell-depleted T cells, or PBMCs came the material, which was cDNA or gDNA.

Sequenced by immunoSEQ multiplex PCR; TCRdb stores in-frame clones only, minus some. This table holds around 130,000 clones, about 86% found once. The germline CDR1 and CDR2 sequences are MNHNS and SASEGT. Trimming took 2 bases from V and 2 from J, leaving 12 bases between them. The CDR3 contains 16 residues. The table lists this clone with a count of one. Study members were between roughly 18 and 100 years old and lived in over 20 US regions. The V and J genes are TRBV6-1 and TRBJ1-4, with no clear D. Input material: PBMCs or T cells enriched from blood (not recorded which). The origin of this receptor is a man aged 40-50 years with acute COVID-19. The DNA for the CDR3 is TGTGCCAGCAGTGAAAGAGAGGGTTCCACTAATGAAAAACTGTTTTTT. It yields the protein CASSEREGSTNEKLFF.